A selection of T cell receptor beta chains follows, all from one sample in a study of T cells in Graves' hyperthyroidism and ophthalmopathy. TCRdb re-called the multiplex PCR reads through MiXCR, storing one row per CDR3 protein. The data contain some 550,000 distinct CDR3 sequences, around 20% of them seen just once; the ten biggest clones take up 26%. Specimen: blood. The receptors come from a young man with Graves' hyperthyroidism. Both conserved end residues are part of each CDR3. The order of the fields is D gene, V gene, J gene, clone size, CDR3 protein, CDR3 DNA. D genes are given only for firm matches. For some rows the clone size is stated as once, few or many, or as a class when expanded; others skip it.

>-|TRBV18|TRBJ1-1|-
CASSPEPGRGTEAFF
TGTGCCTCCTCACCGGAACCGGGCCGGGGCACTGAAGCTTTCTTT
>-|TRBV11-2|TRBJ1-1|few
CATRGLNTEAFF
TGTGCCACTCGGGGATTGAACACTGAAGCTTTCTTT
>TRBD1|TRBV5-1|TRBJ2-7|-
CASSSATGTEQYF
TGCGCCAGCAGCTCCGCGACAGGGACCGAGCAGTACTTC
>-|TRBV20-1|TRBJ2-7|many
CSARTGGEQYF
TGCAGTGCTAGAACAGGAGGGGAGCAGTACTTC
>TRBD2|TRBV27|TRBJ2-7|-
CASSLLAGGIYEQYF
TGTGCCAGCAGTTTACTAGCGGGAGGGATCTACGAGCAGTACTTC
>TRBD1|TRBV12-3/TRBV12-4|TRBJ1-2|-
CASSFEGAGYGYTF
TGTGCCAGCAGTTTTGAGGGGGCGGGCTATGGCTACACCTTC
>TRBD2|TRBV10-2|TRBJ2-7|-
CASSERFTSVRSYEQYF
TGCGCCAGCAGTGAGCGGTTCACTAGCGTCCGCTCCTACGAGCAGTACTTC
>-|TRBV27|TRBJ1-4|-
CASSWRRANEKLFF
TGTGCCAGCAGTTGGAGGAGGGCTAATGAAAAACTGTTTTTT
>TRBD2|TRBV12-3/TRBV12-4|TRBJ2-5|many
CASSSSGGPVETQYF
TGTGCCAGCAGTTCCTCGGGGGGGCCAGTGGAGACCCAGTACTTC
>-|TRBV15|TRBJ2-2|many
CATSPPAVSNLNTGELFF
TGTGCCACCTCCCCCCCCGCAGTATCTAACTTAAACACCGGGGAGCTGTTTTTT
>-|TRBV20-1|TRBJ1-2|few
CSARDLRTLYGYTF
TGCAGTGCTAGAGATCTCAGGACCTTATATGGCTACACCTTC
>-|TRBV7-8|TRBJ1-1|many
CASSLGYPMNTEAFF
TGTGCCAGCAGCTTAGGGTACCCTATGAACACTGAAGCTTTCTTT
>TRBD1|TRBV6-1|TRBJ1-2|-
CASRKTGSEYGYTF
TGTGCCAGCAGGAAGACAGGGTCGGAGTATGGCTACACCTTC
>-|TRBV6-5|TRBJ2-7|many
CASTPGGWYEQYF
TGTGCCAGCACCCCTGGTGGATGGTACGAGCAGTACTTC
>-|TRBV2|TRBJ1-1|many
CASSEHSNTEAFF
TGTGCCAGCAGTGAACACTCGAACACTGAAGCTTTCTTT
>-|TRBV6-1|TRBJ2-7|many
CATGARSSYEQYF
TGTGCGACCGGGGCCAGGAGCTCCTACGAGCAGTACTTC
>TRBD1|TRBV28|TRBJ2-7|many
CASSLGQQGGDEQYF
TGTGCCAGCAGTTTAGGCCAACAGGGGGGAGACGAGCAGTACTTC
>-|TRBV13|TRBJ2-5|few
CASSDQGRQETQYF
TGTGCCAGCAGTGATCAGGGTCGGCAAGAGACCCAGTACTTC
>-|TRBV27|TRBJ1-2|-
CARLDRLHFYGYTF
TGTGCCAGACTGGACAGACTCCATTTCTATGGCTACACCTTC
>-|TRBV29-1|TRBJ2-2|-
CSVEDRALTGELFF
TGCAGCGTTGAAGACAGGGCCCTCACCGGGGAGCTGTTTTTT
>-|TRBV24-1|TRBJ2-5|many
CATSGAGGVEETQYF
TGTGCCACCAGTGGGGCCGGAGGGGTAGAGGAGACCCAGTACTTC